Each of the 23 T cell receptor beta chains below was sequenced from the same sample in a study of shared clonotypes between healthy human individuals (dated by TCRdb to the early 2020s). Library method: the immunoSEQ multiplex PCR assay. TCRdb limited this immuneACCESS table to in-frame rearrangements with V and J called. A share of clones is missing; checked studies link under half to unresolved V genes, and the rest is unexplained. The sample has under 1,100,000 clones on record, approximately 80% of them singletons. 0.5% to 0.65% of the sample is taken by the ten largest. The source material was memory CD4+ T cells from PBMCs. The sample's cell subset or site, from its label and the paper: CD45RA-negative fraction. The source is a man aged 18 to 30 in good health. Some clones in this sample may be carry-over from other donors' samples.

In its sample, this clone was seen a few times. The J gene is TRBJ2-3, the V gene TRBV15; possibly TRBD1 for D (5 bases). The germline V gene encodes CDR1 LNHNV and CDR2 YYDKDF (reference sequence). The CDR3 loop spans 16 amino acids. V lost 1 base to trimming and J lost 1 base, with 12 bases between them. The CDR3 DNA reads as TGTGCCACCAGCAGAGGGGCAGGGTCGGGCACAGATACGCAGTATTTT. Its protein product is CATSRGAGSGTDTQYF.

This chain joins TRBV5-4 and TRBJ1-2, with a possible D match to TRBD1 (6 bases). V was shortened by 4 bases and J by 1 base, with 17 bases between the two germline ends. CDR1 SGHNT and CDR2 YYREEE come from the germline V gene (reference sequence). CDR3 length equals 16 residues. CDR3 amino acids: CASSPAGARGNYGYTF. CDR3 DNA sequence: TGTGCCAGCAGCCCGGCGGGGGCCAGGGGTAACTATGGCTACACCTTC.

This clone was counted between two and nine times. The CDR3 is CASRRQDSGNTIYF. CDR3 nucleotides: TGTGCCAGCAGACGACAGGACTCTGGAAACACCATATATTTT. The rearrangement uses TRBV2 and TRBJ1-3, with TRBD1 as a possible D gene (6 bases). Germline lookup yields CDR1 SNHLY and CDR2 FYNNEI. V gave up 6 bases and J gave up 0 bases, with 9 bases separating them. CDR3 size: 14 residues. Full variable domain (missing parts from reference TRBV2 and TRBJ1-3): EPEVTQTPSHQVTQMGQEVILRCVPISNHLYFYWYRQILGQKVEFLVSFYNNEISEKSEIFDDQFSVERPDGSNFTLKIRSTKLEDSAMYFCASRRQDSGNTIYFGEGSWLTVV.

The CDR3 DNA reads TGTGCCAGCAGTACCAGGGCGGGTTATAACAATGAGCAGTTCTTC. Encoded protein: CASSTRAGYNNEQFF. V is TRBV6-4 and J is TRBJ2-1; D is perhaps TRBD1 or TRBD2 (5 bases each). This CDR3 spans 15 amino acids. V gave up 5 bases and J gave up 5 bases, with 16 bases separating them. The germline V gene has CDR1 MRHNA and CDR2 SNTAGT.

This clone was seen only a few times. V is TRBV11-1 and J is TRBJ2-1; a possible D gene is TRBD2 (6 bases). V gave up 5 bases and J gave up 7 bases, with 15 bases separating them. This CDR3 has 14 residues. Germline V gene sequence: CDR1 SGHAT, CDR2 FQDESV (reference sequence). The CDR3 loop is CASSPRGRRNEQFF. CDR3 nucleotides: TGTGCCAGCAGCCCTCGGGGGAGGCGGAATGAGCAGTTCTTC.

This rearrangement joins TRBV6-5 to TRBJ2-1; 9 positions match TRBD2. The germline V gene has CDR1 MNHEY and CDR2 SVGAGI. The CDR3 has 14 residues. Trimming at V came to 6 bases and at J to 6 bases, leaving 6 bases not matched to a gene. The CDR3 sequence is CASSLAGPSNEQFF. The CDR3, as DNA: TGTGCCAGCAGCCTAGCGGGGCCCAGCAATGAGCAGTTCTTC.

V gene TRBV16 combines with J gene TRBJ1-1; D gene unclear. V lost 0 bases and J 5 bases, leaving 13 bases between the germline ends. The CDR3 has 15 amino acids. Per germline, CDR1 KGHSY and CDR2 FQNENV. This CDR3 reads CASSQSRAGGTEAFF. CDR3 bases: TGTGCCAGCAGCCAATCCCGAGCAGGCGGAACTGAAGCTTTCTTT.

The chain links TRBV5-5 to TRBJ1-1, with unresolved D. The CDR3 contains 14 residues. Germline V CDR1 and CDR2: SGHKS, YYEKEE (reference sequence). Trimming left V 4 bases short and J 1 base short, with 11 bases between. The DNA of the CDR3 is TGTGCCAGCAGCCCGCGGCCGGAGAACACTGAAGCTTTCTTT. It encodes CASSPRPENTEAFF.

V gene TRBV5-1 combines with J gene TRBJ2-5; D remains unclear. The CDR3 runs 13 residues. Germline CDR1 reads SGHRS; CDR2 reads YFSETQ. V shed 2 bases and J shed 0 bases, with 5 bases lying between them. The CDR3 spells CASSLTDQETQYF. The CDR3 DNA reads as TGCGCCAGCAGCTTAACGGACCAAGAGACCCAGTACTTC.

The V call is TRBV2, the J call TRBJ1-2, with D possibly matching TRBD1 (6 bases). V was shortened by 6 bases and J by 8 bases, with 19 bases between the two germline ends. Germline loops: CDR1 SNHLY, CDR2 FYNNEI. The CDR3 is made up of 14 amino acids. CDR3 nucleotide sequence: TGTGCCAGCAGCCCGACAGGCGGAACTTTCGGCTACACCTTC. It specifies CASSPTGGTFGYTF.

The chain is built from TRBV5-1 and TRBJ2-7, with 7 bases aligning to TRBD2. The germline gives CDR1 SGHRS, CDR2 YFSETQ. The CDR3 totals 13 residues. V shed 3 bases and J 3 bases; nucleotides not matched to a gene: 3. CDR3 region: CASSSSGDYEQYF. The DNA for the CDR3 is TGCGCCAGCAGCTCCAGCGGGGACTACGAGCAGTACTTC.

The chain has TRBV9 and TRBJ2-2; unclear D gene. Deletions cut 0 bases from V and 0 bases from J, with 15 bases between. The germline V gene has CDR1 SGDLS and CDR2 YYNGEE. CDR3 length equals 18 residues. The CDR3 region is CASSVGAGYDSNTGELFF. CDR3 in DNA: TGTGCCAGCAGCGTAGGGGCAGGCTACGACTCGAACACCGGGGAGCTGTTTTTT.

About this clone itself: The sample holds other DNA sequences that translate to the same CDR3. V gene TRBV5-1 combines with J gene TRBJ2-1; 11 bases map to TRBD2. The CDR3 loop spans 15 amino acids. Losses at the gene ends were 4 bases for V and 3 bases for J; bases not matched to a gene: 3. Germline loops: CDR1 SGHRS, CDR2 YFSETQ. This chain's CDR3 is CASSLGTSGYNEQFF. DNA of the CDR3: TGCGCCAGCAGCCTCGGGACTAGCGGCTACAATGAGCAGTTCTTC.

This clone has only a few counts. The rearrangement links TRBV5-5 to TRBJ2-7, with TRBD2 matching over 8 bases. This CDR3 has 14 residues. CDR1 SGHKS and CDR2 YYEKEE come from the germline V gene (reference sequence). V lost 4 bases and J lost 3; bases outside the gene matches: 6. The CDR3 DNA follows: TGTGCCAGCAGCCTCCGACTAGCGTACTACGAGCAGTACTTC. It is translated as CASSLRLAYYEQYF.

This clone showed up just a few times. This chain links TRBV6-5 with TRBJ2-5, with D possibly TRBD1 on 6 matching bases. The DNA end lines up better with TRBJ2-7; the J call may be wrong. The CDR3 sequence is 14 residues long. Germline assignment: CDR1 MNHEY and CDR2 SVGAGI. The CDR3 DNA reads TGTGCCAGCAGTTATTGGGGGCCGTCCTACGAGCAGTACTTC. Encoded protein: CASSYWGPSYEQYF.

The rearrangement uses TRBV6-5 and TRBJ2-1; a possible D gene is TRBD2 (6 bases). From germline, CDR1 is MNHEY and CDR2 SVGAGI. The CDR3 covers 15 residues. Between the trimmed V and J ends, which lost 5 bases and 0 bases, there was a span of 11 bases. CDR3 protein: CASSLAWSSYNEQFF. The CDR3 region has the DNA TGTGCCAGCAGTCTAGCGTGGAGCTCCTACAATGAGCAGTTCTTC.

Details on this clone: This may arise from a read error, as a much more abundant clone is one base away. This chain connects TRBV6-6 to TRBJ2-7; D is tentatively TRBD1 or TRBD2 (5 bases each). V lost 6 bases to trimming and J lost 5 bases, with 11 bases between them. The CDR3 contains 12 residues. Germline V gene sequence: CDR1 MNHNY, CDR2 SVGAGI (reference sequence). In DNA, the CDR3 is TGTGCCAGCAGGCGACGGGGCGACGAGCAGTACTTC. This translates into CASRRRGDEQYF.

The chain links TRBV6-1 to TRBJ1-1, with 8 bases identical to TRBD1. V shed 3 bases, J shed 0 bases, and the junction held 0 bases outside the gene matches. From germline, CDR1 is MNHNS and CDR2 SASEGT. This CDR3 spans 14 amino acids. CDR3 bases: TGTGCCAGCAGTGAGGACAGGGTGAACACTGAAGCTTTCTTT. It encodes CASSEDRVNTEAFF.

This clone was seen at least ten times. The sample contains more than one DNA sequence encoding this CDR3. The CDR3 coding sequence is TGTGCCAGCAGCGTAGGGTGGGGTGCTAGCGGGAGAGGGGACACCGGGGAGCTGTTTTTT. It specifies CASSVGWGASGRGDTGELFF. This chain links TRBV9 with TRBJ2-2, with 10 bases that match TRBD2. J gave up 3 bases and V 0 bases, and 14 bases lay outside the gene matches. CDR3 length: 20 amino acids. The germline V gene has CDR1 SGDLS and CDR2 YYNGEE.

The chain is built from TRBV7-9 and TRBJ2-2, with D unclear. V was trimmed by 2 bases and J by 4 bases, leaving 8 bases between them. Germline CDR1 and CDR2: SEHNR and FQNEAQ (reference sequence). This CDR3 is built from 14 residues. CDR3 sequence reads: CASSLPVATGELFF. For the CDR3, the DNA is TGTGCCAGCAGCTTACCGGTAGCCACCGGGGAGCTGTTTTTT.

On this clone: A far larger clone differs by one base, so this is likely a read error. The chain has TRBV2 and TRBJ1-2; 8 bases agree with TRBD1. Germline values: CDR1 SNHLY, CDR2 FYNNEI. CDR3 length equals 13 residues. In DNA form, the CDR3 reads TGTGCCGGCAGTGAGTCAGGGGGCCGTGGCTACACCTTC. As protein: CAGSESGGRGYTF.

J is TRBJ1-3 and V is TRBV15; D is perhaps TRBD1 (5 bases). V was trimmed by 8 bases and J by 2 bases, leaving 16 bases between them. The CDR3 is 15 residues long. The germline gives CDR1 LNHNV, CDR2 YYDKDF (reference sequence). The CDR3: CATENRLGPGNTIYF. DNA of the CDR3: TGTGCCACCGAAAACAGGTTGGGGCCTGGAAACACCATATATTTT.

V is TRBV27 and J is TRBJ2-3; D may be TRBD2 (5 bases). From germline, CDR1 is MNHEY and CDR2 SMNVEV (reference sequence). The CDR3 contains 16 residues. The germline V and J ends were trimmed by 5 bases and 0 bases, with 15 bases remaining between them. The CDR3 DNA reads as TGTGCCAGCAGTCCGATCTACGGGGTTAGCACAGATACGCAGTATTTT. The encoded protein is CASSPIYGVSTDTQYF.